This T cell receptor beta chain was observed in a study of graft-versus-host responses after intestinal transplantation. Study context: The whole recipient group had anti-thymocyte globulin induction followed by tacrolimus and steroids for around 3 years. Study results and caveats: When patients had graft-donor T cell macrochimerism, their allografts held high graft-versus-host to host-versus-graft clonal ratios. The marrow of recipients harbored GvH clones, and ileum or blood showed some of them first. Circulating GvH clones peaking coincided with falling HvG clones soon after transplant.

TCRdb's copy holds only in-frame clones and misses some; the assay was immunoSEQ multiplex PCR. The data hold around 77,000 clones, with roughly 94% observed a single time. Comments on this clone: Its antigen remains unidentified.

The CDR3 totals 16 residues. V was shortened by 7 bases and J by 3 bases, with 21 bases between the two germline ends. CDR1 and CDR2 from the germline V gene are SEHNR and FQNEAQ (reference sequence). This clonotype originated in a human donor who received an intestinal transplant. V and J are TRBV7-9 and TRBJ1-1, with D perhaps matching TRBD1 (6 bases). Sequences were derived from unstimulated CD8+ T cells sorted from spleen or lymph node cells, sampled before intestinal transplant. CDR3 sequence (DNA): TGTGCCAGCATCATAATCAAGACAGGTAAAGACACTGAAGCTTTCTTT. Protein sequence: CASIIIKTGKDTEAFF.